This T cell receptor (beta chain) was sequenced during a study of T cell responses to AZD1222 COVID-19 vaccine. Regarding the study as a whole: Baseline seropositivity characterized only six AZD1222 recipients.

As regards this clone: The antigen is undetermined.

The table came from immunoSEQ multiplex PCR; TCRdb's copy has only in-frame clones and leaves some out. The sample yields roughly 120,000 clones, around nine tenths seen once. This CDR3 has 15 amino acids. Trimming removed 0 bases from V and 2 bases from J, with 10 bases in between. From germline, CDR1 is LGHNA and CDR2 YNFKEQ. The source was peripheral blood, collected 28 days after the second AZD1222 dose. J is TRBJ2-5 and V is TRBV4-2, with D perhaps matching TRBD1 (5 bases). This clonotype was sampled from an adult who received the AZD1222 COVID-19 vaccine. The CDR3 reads CASSQDGQGQETQYF. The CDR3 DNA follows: TGTGCCAGCAGCCAAGATGGCCAGGGTCAAGAGACCCAGTACTTC.